The entry that follows covers one T cell receptor (beta chain) sequence. The antigen this receptor binds is unknown. Base qualities are not at hand, and no much larger clone is one base apart. The V end gives up 8 bases and the J end 5 bases, leaving 5 bases in the junction not matched to a gene. Including the terminal cysteine and phenylalanine, the CDR3 comprises 13 residues. The retained sequence is limited to the CDR3, 39 bases, with the frame set at the first base. CDR1 and CDR2, per the germline V gene (reference sequence), are LNHDA and SQIVND. TCRbeta CDR3 regions were amplified from genomic DNA by means of the immunoSEQ Assay, a bias-controlled multiplex PCR. The authors processed their data as follows. The number of nucleated cells in each sample was estimated by amplification of reference gene primers within the assay. Sequence reads were collapsed and filtered to measure the absolute abundance of every unique TCRbeta CDR3 rearrangement. Productive Simpson clonality was computed per sample as the square root of Simpson's diversity index over productive rearrangements. As stored in TCRdb, this immuneACCESS dataset retains in-frame rearrangements with V and J assigned. A fraction of the clones does not appear; measured against another copy, unresolved V genes explain less than half of the discrepancy, and the remainder lacks a known reason. V and J calls and clone size are given by that table; D and trimming were obtained from the DNA. A total of about 310,000 clones appear in this sample, over 75% of them only once. Clones ranked in the top ten supply 1% of the sample.

Collaborating institutions collected whole blood in K2EDTA tubes following their own protocols. For TCRbeta analysis, collaborators shipped samples as frozen whole blood, isolated PBMCs, or DNA extracted from either of those sample types. This specimen belongs to a study of blood T cell repertoires in COVID-19 (TCRdb year 2020). With respect to the entire study: Samples covering the acute and convalescent phases of COVID-19 were provided by collaborators in the United States, Italy and Spain. The prospective study material was composed of cDNA or gDNA derived from T cells, B-cell-depleted T cells, or PBMCs. The dataset comprised deeply sampled blood TCRbeta repertoires from subjects exposed to, actively infected with, or recovered from COVID-19. The repertoires were made available in a free public database intended to serve as a resource for research on the immune response to SARS-CoV-2. The samples were drawn from the first 160 participants of the ongoing ImmuneRACE study and from 950 to 1,500 subjects provided by 6 global collaborators. Sample metadata almost always included a de-identified subject ID, COVID-19 status, age in years and sex. Where HLA class I and class II types were available, the types were taken from metadata supplied by the sample provider, not from assay-based typing.

Overall study outcomes, separate from this receptor: Clinical and demographic metadata were provided uncurated, with the amount varying by source and participant.

This clonotype originated in a man aged 45-60 years with active or convalescent COVID-19. The V gene is TRBV19 and the J gene is TRBJ2-5; TRBD2 fits 10 bases in the junction. The sample comprised peripheral blood. The CDR3 here reads CASAGTSVETQYF. The DNA sequence follows: TGTGCCAGTGCCGGGACTAGCGTGGAGACCCAGTACTTC.